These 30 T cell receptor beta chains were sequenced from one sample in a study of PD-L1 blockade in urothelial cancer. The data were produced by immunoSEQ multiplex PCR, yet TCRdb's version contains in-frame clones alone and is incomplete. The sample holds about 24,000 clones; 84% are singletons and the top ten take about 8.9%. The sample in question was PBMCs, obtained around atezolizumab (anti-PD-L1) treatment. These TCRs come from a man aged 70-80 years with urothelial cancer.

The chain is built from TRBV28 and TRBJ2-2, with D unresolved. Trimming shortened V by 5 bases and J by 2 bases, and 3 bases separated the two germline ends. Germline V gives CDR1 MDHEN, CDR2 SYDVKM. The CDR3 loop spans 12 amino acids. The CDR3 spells CASSLNTGELFF. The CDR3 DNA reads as TGTGCCAGCAGTCTTAACACCGGGGAGCTGTTTTTT.

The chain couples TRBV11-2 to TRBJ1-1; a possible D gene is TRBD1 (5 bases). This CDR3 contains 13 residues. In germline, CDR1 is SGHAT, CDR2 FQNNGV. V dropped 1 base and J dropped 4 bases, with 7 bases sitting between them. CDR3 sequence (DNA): TGTGCCAGCAGCTTAGGGCAGGGCACTGAAGCTTTCTTT. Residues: CASSLGQGTEAFF.

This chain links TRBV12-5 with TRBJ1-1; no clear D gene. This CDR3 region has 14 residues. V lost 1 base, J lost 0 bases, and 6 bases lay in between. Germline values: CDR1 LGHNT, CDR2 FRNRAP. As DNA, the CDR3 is TGTGCTAGTGGTTTGGGGCACATGAACACTGAAGCTTTCTTT. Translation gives CASGLGHMNTEAFF.

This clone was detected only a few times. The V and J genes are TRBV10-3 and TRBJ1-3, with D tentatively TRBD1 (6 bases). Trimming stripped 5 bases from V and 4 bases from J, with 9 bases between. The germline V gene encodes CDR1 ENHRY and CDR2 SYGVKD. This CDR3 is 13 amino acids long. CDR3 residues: CAISTGYGNTIYF. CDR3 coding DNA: TGTGCCATCAGTACAGGGTACGGAAACACCATATATTTT.

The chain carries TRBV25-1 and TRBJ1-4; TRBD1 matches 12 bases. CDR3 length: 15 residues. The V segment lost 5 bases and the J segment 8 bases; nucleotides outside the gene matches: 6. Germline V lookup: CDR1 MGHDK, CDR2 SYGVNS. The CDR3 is CASSFFGTGGEKLFF. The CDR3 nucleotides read TGTGCCAGCAGTTTCTTCGGGACAGGGGGCGAAAAACTGTTTTTT.

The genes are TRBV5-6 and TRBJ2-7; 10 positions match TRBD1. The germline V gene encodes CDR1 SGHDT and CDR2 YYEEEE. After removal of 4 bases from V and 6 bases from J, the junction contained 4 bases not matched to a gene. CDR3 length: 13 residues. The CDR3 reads CASSRDRGREQYF. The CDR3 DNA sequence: TGTGCCAGCAGCCGAGACAGGGGGCGCGAGCAGTACTTC.

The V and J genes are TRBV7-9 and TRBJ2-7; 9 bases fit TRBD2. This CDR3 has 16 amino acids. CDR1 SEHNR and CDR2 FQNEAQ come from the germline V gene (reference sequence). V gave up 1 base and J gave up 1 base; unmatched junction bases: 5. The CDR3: CASSLGAGGRSYEQYF. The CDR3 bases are TGTGCCAGCAGCTTAGGGGCGGGAGGGCGTTCCTACGAGCAGTACTTC.

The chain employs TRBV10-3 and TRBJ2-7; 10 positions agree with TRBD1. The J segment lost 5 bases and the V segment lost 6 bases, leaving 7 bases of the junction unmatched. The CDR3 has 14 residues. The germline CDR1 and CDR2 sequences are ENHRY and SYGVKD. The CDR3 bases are TGTGCCATCAGACCGGGACAGGGGACCAACGAGCAGTACTTC. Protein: CAIRPGQGTNEQYF.

The CDR3: CASSFFGEGAKNIQYF. The CDR3 DNA reads as TGTGCCAGCAGCTTCTTTGGGGAGGGGGCCAAAAACATTCAGTACTTC. This chain joins TRBV5-4 and TRBJ2-4; 7 bases match TRBD2. The CDR3 consists of 16 residues. V was clipped by 2 bases and J by 1 base; unmatched bases: 6. Germline CDR1 is SGHNT and CDR2 is YYREEE (reference sequence).

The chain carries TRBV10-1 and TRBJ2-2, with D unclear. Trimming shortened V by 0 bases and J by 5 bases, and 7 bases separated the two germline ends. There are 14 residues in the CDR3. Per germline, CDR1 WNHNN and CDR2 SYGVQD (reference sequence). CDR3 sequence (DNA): TGCGCCAGCAGTGAGTCAGTGCTAACCGGGGAGCTGTTTTTT. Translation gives CASSESVLTGELFF.

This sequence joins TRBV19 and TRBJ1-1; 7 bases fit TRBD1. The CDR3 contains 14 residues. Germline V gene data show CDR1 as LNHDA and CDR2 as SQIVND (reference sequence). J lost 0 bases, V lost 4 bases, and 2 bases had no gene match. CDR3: CASSTDRVNTEAFF. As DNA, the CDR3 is TGTGCCAGTAGTACCGACAGGGTGAACACTGAAGCTTTCTTT.

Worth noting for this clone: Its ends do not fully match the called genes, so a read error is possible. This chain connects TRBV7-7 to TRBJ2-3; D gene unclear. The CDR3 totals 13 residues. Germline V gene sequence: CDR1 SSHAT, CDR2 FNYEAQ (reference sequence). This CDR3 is CASSQASKDTQYF. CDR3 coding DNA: TGTGCTAGCAGCCAGGCCTCAAAAGATACGCAGTATTTT.

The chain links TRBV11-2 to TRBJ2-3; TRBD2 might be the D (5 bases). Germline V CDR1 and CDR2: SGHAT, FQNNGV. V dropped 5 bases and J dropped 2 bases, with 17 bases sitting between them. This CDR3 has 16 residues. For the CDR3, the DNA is TGTGCCAGCAGCCCCGGTCGGCTAGCATCCACAGATACGCAGTATTTT. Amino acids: CASSPGRLASTDTQYF.

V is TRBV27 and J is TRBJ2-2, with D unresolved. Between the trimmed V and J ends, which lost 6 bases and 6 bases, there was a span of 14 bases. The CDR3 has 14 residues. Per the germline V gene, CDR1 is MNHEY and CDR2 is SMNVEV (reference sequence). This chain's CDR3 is CASRNSWASGELFF. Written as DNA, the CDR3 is TGTGCCAGCAGAAACAGCTGGGCGTCCGGGGAGCTGTTTTTT.

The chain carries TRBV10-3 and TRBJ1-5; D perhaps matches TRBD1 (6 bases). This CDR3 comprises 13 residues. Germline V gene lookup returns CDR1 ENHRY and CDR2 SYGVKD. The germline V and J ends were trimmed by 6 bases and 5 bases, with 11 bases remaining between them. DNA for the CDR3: TGTGCCATCAGCAATCGACAGGATCAGCCCCAGCATTTT. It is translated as CAISNRQDQPQHF.

CDR3 sequence: CASSLGGGPTGTQYF. The CDR3 DNA is TGCGCCAGCAGCTTGGGAGGGGGTCCCACAGGGACCCAGTACTTC. The chain uses TRBV5-1 and TRBJ2-5, with D perhaps matching TRBD1 (6 bases). The V end was cut by 0 bases, the J end by 7 bases, with 16 bases between. The V gene's germline CDR1 is SGHRS and CDR2 YFSETQ. This CDR3 is 15 amino acids long.

The CDR3 nucleotides read TGTGCCAGCAGCCCTTGGGACAGGGCCGGGGAGACCCAGTACTTC. Translation: CASSPWDRAGETQYF. The chain is built from TRBV21-1 and TRBJ2-5; the DNA was not used to check the table's D call, TRBD1. TRBV21-1 is noted as a pseudogene. The CDR3 contains 15 residues.

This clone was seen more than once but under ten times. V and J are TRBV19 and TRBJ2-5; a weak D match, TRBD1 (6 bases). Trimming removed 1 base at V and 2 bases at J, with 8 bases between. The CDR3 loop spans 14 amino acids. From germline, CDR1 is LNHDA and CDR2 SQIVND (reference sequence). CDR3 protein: CASSIVGAQETQYF. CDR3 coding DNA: TGTGCCAGTAGTATAGTGGGGGCACAAGAGACCCAGTACTTC.

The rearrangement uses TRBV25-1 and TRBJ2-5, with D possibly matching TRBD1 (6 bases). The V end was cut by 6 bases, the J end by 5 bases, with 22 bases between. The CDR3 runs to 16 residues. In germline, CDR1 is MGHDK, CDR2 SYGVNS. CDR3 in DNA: TGTGCCAGCAGCCTTTTTGAGAGAGGGGGTGGGGAGACCCAGTACTTC. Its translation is CASSLFERGGGETQYF.

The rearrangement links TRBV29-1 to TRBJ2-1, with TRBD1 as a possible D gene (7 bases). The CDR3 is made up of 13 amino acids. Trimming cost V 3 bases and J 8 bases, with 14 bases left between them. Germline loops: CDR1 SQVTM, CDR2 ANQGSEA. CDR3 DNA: TGCAGCGTTGACCGGACAGGCGGGGATGAGCAGTTCTTC. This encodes CSVDRTGGDEQFF.

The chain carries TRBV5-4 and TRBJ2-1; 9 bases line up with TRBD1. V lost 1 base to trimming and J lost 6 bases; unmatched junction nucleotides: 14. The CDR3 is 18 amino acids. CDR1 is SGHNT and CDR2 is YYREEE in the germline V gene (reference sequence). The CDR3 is CASSLWGSGQGFGNEQFF. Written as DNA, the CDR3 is TGTGCCAGCAGCTTGTGGGGGTCGGGACAGGGTTTCGGCAATGAGCAGTTCTTC.

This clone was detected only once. CDR3 DNA: TGTGCCAGCAGCTTAGACCGGGAGGGAGGGGAGACCCAGTACTTC. This encodes CASSLDREGGETQYF. This chain connects TRBV7-2 to TRBJ2-5; 8 bases align to TRBD2. J lost 5 bases, V lost 1 base, and 6 bases had no gene match. Germline CDR1 is SGHTA and CDR2 is FQGNSA. This CDR3 is 15 amino acids long.

For the CDR3, the DNA is TGTGCCAGCAGCTCGGGGTACCAAGAGACCCAGTACTTC. It encodes CASSSGYQETQYF. The rearrangement uses TRBV7-2 and TRBJ2-5; possibly TRBD2 for D (5 bases). Germline CDR1 and CDR2: SGHTA and FQGNSA. V was cut by 4 bases and J by 0 bases, with 6 bases left in between. The CDR3 covers 13 residues. The variable domain in full, completed from reference TRBV7-2 and TRBJ2-5, reads GAGVSQSPSNKVTEKGKDVELRCDPISGHTALYWYRQSLGQGLEFLIYFQGNSAPDKSGLPSDRFSAERTGGSVSTLTIQRTQQEDSAVYLCASSSGYQETQYFGPGTRLLVL.

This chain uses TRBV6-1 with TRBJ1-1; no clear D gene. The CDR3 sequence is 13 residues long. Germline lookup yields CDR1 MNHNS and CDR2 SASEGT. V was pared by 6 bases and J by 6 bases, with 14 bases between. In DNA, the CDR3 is TGTGCCAGCAGAGGCCTTTTCAGGTCTGAAGCTTTCTTT. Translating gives CASRGLFRSEAFF.

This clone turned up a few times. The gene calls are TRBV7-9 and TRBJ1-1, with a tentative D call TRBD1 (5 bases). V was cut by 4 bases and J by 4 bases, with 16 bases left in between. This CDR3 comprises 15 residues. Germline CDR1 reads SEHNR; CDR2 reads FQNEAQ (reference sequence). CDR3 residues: CASSSSQAEGTEAFF. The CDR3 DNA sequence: TGTGCCAGCAGCTCATCACAGGCGGAGGGCACTGAAGCTTTCTTT.

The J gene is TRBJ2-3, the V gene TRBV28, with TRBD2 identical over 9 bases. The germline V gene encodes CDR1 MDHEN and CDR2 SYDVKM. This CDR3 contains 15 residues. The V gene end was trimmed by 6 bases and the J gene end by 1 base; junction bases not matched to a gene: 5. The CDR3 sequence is CASSVAGEGTDTQYF. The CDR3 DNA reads TGTGCCAGCAGCGTAGCGGGAGAAGGCACAGATACGCAGTATTTT.

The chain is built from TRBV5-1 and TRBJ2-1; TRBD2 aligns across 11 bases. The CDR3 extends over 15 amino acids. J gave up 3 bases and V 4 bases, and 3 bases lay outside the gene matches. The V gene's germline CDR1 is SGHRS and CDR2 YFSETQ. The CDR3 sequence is CASSTGTSGYNEQFF. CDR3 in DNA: TGCGCCAGCAGCACCGGGACTAGCGGCTACAATGAGCAGTTCTTC. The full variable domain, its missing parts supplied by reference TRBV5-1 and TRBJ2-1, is KAGVTQTPRYLIKTRGQQVTLSCSPISGHRSVSWYQQTPGQGLQFLFEYFSETQRNKGNFPGRFSGRQFSNSRSEMNVSTLELGDSALYLCASSTGTSGYNEQFFGPGTRLTVL.

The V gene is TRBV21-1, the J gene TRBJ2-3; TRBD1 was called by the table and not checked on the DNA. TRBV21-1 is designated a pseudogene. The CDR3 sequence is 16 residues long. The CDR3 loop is CASSKITGGPTDTQYF. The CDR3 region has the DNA TGTGCCAGCAGCAAAATCACAGGGGGTCCCACAGATACGCAGTATTTT.

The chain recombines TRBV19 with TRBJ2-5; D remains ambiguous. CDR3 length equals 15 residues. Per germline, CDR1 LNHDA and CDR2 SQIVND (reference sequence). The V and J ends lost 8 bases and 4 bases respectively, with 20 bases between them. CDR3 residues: CASFFDTTYGETQYF. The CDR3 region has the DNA TGTGCCAGTTTTTTTGACACGACCTACGGAGAGACCCAGTACTTC.

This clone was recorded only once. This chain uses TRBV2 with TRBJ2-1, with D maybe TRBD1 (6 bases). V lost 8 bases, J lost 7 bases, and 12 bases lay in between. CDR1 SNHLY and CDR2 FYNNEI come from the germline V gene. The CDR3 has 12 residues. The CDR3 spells CASFEGVNEQFF. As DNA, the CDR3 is TGTGCCAGCTTCGAGGGGGTGAATGAGCAGTTCTTC.